The rows below give T cell receptor beta chains drawn from one sample of a study of tumor-infiltrating lymphocytes in localized non-small cell lung cancer. Profiled with immunoSEQ multiplex PCR; TCRdb holds only in-frame clones, not every one. The sample lists more than 12,000 clones, around 81% occurring once. The sequenced sample was lung tumor tissue. The origin of the receptors is a human donor with non-small cell lung cancer. CDR3s include the opening cysteine and the closing phenylalanine or tryptophan. Fields, in order: CDR3 protein, CDR3 DNA, J gene, D gene, clone size, V gene. The D gene is left open where the match is weak. Clone size, where shown, is once, few, many, or a class for clones that have expanded.

CDR3: CASSLRLALDEQFF
DNA: TGTGCCAGCAGTCTTCGACTAGCTCTGGATGAGCAGTTCTTC
J: TRBJ2-1
D: TRBD2
size: NA
V: TRBV6-1

CDR3: CASSLDGTVYGYTF
DNA: TGTGCCAGCAGTTTGGATGGGACGGTCTATGGCTACACCTTC
J: TRBJ1-2
D: NA
size: NA
V: TRBV27

CDR3: CASSYRLAAPDVLTF
DNA: TGTGCCAGCAGTTACCGATTAGCGGCACCCGATGTCCTGACTTTC
J: TRBJ2-6
D: NA
size: NA
V: TRBV6-6

CDR3: CASTRTGAGTDTQYF
DNA: TGTGCCAGCACCAGGACGGGAGCGGGGACAGATACGCAGTATTTT
J: TRBJ2-3
D: TRBD2
size: NA
V: TRBV5-5

CDR3: CASSARGSGYGYTF
DNA: TGTGCCAGCAGTGCCAGGGGATCAGGCTATGGCTACACCTTC
J: TRBJ1-2
D: NA
size: NA
V: TRBV6-1

CDR3: CARSVVQTGGGGYTF
DNA: TGTGCCCGGAGTGTAGTACAGACAGGGGGAGGTGGCTACACCTTC
J: TRBJ1-2
D: TRBD1
size: NA
V: TRBV30

CDR3: CASSMFKPGGRTNYGYTF
DNA: TGTGCCAGTAGTATGTTCAAGCCCGGGGGCCGAACGAACTATGGCTACACCTTC
J: TRBJ1-2
D: NA
size: NA
V: TRBV19

CDR3: CASSLVYRDTQYF
DNA: TGCGCCAGCAGCTTGGTTTACAGGGATACGCAGTATTTT
J: TRBJ2-3
D: NA
size: NA
V: TRBV5-1

CDR3: CASTRPPMNTEAFF
DNA: TGTGCCTCGACCCGCCCGCCGATGAACACTGAAGCTTTCTTT
J: TRBJ1-1
D: NA
size: NA
V: TRBV30

CDR3: CASSLRHRSGNTIYF
DNA: TGTGCCAGCAGTCTCCGACACCGCTCTGGAAACACCATATATTTT
J: TRBJ1-3
D: NA
size: NA
V: TRBV5-6

CDR3: CASSESLGTEQFF
DNA: TGCGCCAGCAGTGAGTCGTTGGGAACTGAGCAGTTCTTC
J: TRBJ2-1
D: NA
size: NA
V: TRBV10-1

CDR3: CACPRVGRSGYTF
DNA: TGTGCCTGTCCCCGGGTAGGGCGAAGTGGCTACACCTTC
J: TRBJ1-2
D: NA
size: NA
V: TRBV30

CDR3: CASSLGQGVSYGYTF
DNA: TGTGCCAGCAGCTTAGGGCAGGGAGTTAGCTATGGCTACACCTTC
J: TRBJ1-2
D: NA
size: NA
V: TRBV7-2

CDR3: CASSLGPGGLQPQHF
DNA: TGTGCCAGCAGTCTAGGCCCTGGGGGTCTTCAGCCCCAGCATTTT
J: TRBJ1-5
D: NA
size: few
V: TRBV28

CDR3: CSVMTGPTQYF
DNA: TGCAGCGTTATGACAGGGCCGACGCAGTATTTT
J: TRBJ2-3
D: TRBD1
size: NA
V: TRBV29-1

CDR3: CASSEDRGPKLFF
DNA: TGTGCCAGCAGTGAAGACAGGGGGCCTAAGCTGTTTTTT
J: TRBJ2-2
D: TRBD1
size: NA
V: TRBV6-4

CDR3: CASSLGQATGEQYF
DNA: TGTGCCAGCAGCTTGGGACAGGCGACCGGCGAGCAGTACTTC
J: TRBJ2-7
D: NA
size: NA
V: TRBV5-6

CDR3: CASSQSPATDTQYF
DNA: TGTGCTAGCAGCCAATCTCCCGCCACAGATACGCAGTATTTT
J: TRBJ2-3
D: NA
size: NA
V: TRBV7-7

CDR3: CASSLGAIKRKQFF
DNA: TGTGCCAGCAGCTTGGGCGCAATAAAGCGGAAGCAGTTCTTC
J: TRBJ2-1
D: NA
size: few
V: TRBV5-6

CDR3: CASSASGTVYGYTF
DNA: TGTGCCAGCAGCGCGTCCGGGACAGTTTATGGCTACACCTTC
J: TRBJ1-2
D: TRBD1
size: NA
V: TRBV9

CDR3: CASSQRQGFNYGYTF
DNA: TGTGCCAGTAGCCAACGACAGGGGTTTAACTATGGCTACACCTTC
J: TRBJ1-2
D: TRBD1
size: NA
V: TRBV19

CDR3: CASSLIGTAGLAGVREQYF
DNA: TGCGCCAGCAGCCTGATCGGGACAGCCGGACTAGCGGGAGTCCGCGAGCAGTACTTC
J: TRBJ2-7
D: TRBD2
size: few
V: TRBV5-1

CDR3: CASSQDHGGAGPPKHEQYF
DNA: TGCGCCAGCAGCCAAGATCACGGTGGGGCGGGTCCCCCCAAGCACGAGCAGTACTTC
J: TRBJ2-7
D: NA
size: NA
V: TRBV4-3

CDR3: CASSVFPGPNYGYTF
DNA: TGTGCCAGCAGCGTCTTTCCAGGGCCTAACTATGGCTACACCTTC
J: TRBJ1-2
D: NA
size: NA
V: TRBV9